This T cell receptor beta chain was sequenced during a study of T cell clusters in autoimmune cytopenias. Study summary: Per sample, median TRB depth was about 51,000 reads, yielding a median approximately 2,400 distinct clonotypes.

Approximately 40,000 genome equivalents of blood DNA were amplified for TRB. One tube held mixed TRB-A and TRB-B primer pools for touch-down PCR. No DNA is given; TCRdb re-called the multiplex PCR reads and lists each CDR3 protein once. The specimen's table records 5,500 to 8,000 distinct CDR3 sequences. The CDR3 spans 13 residues. Germline loops: CDR1 MNHEY, CDR2 SVGAGI. The same data also contributed to another study, on T cell repertoires in aging, cancer and after chemotherapy. Turning to that study: Compared with age-matched healthy donors, untreated hematological or solid cancer patients showed higher blood TCR clonality.

This TCR derives from a human donor in good health. The specimen sequenced was peripheral blood. The rearrangement links TRBV6-5 to TRBJ1-2. CDR3 in amino acids: CASRLTEFYGYTF.